The entry below describes one T cell receptor (beta chain). This sample stems from a study of blood T cell repertoires in COVID-19. Sequenced by immunoSEQ multiplex PCR; TCRdb stores in-frame clones only, minus some. The table has roughly 50,000 clones, approximately 82% seen once. The CDR3 consists of 14 residues. The J segment lost 5 bases and the V segment lost 7 bases, leaving 8 bases of the junction unmatched. Germline V gives CDR1 MDHEN, CDR2 SYDVKM. Sequences were obtained from peripheral blood. The TCR originated in a human donor in a cohort sampled during active COVID-19. The rearrangement joins TRBV28 to TRBJ2-7; 10 nucleotides align to TRBD1. CDR3 sequence (DNA): TGTGCCAGCACCGGGACAGGGGCTCTCGACGAGCAGTACTTC. Translation: CASTGTGALDEQYF.